Below are 22 T cell receptor beta chains sequenced from a single sample in a study of beta chain features in type 1 diabetes. TCRB transcripts that were expressed got sequenced, as all of the isolated RNA had been reverse transcribed. Generated by immunoSEQ multiplex PCR, the TCRdb table keeps only in-frame clones and is missing some. The sample holds roughly 310,000 clones, about 10% seen once. Material for sequencing was naive CD4+ T cells from blood. These receptors were collected from a woman aged 25 to 39 in good health.

The sample holds a few counts of this clone. This rearrangement joins TRBV29-1 to TRBJ2-1; 12 bases agree with TRBD2. This CDR3 contains 16 residues. The germline CDR1 and CDR2 sequences are SQVTM and ANQGSEA. V dropped 6 bases and J dropped 2; count of bases not matched to a gene: 8. The CDR3 loop reads CSVGGLAGAPYNEQFF. DNA of the CDR3: TGCAGCGTGGGGGGACTAGCGGGTGCCCCCTACAATGAGCAGTTCTTC.

The CDR3 nucleotides are TGTGCCAGCAGCCAAGTCCGGGACAGAGAACCCTCTGGGGCCAACGTCCTGACTTTC. This translates into CASSQVRDREPSGANVLTF. V usage is TRBV4-2 and J usage is TRBJ2-6, with 7 bases lining up with TRBD1. This CDR3 is 19 amino acids long. J lost 0 bases, V lost 1 base, and 9 bases had no gene match. Per the germline V gene, CDR1 is LGHNA and CDR2 is YNFKEQ.

This chain links TRBV9 with TRBJ2-1, with 7 bases that match TRBD2. After removal of 0 bases from V and 3 bases from J, the junction contained 12 bases not matched to a gene. Germline V gene data show CDR1 as SGDLS and CDR2 as YYNGEE. This CDR3 spans 18 amino acids. The chain's CDR3 is CASSVAPGTGGRYNEQFF. The CDR3 bases are TGTGCCAGCAGCGTAGCTCCGGGAACGGGAGGCCGCTACAATGAGCAGTTCTTC.

The chain employs TRBV7-2 and TRBJ2-7; TRBD2 aligns across 8 bases. With 2 bases clipped from V and 6 bases from J, the junction kept 12 bases outside the gene matches. Germline V CDR1 and CDR2: SGHTA, FQGNSA. This CDR3 region has 16 residues. CDR3: CASSLTGGGGRREQYF. The CDR3 nucleotides read TGTGCCAGCAGCTTAACGGGAGGGGGGGGAAGGCGCGAGCAGTACTTC.

This clone was found a few times. The CDR3 does not close with the conserved phenylalanine or tryptophan, likely indicating a read error. No DNA is shown, since the ends of the CDR3 on it are uncertain; the CDR3 is the one TCRdb lists. The V call is TRBV5-6, the J call TRBJ1-1; no DNA check was done on the table's D call, TRBD1. Inclusive of both ends, the CDR3 amounts to 12 amino acids. From germline, CDR1 is SGHDT and CDR2 YYEEEE. CDR3 protein: CASSLCPFWSGG.

DNA of the CDR3: TGTGCCAGCAGCGACTGGGGCGGGAGCATTTCCGAGCAGTACTTC. It is translated as CASSDWGGSISEQYF. The chain is built from TRBV28 and TRBJ2-7; 7 nucleotides align to TRBD2. This CDR3 is 15 amino acids long. The V segment lost 6 bases and the J segment 6 bases; nucleotides outside the gene matches: 14. Germline lookup yields CDR1 MDHEN and CDR2 SYDVKM.

This clone turned up a few times. The rearrangement uses TRBV15 and TRBJ1-1; D possibly corresponds to TRBD1 (6 bases). Germline values: CDR1 LNHNV, CDR2 YYDKDF (reference sequence). Between the trimmed V and J ends, which lost 0 bases and 1 base, there was a span of 9 bases. This CDR3 is built from 15 residues. CDR3 region: CATSRDGRGNTEAFF. For the CDR3, the DNA is TGTGCCACCAGCAGAGATGGCAGGGGGAACACTGAAGCTTTCTTT.

A few counts support this clone. V and J are TRBV14 and TRBJ2-7; TRBD1 agrees at 9 bases. From germline, CDR1 is SGHDN and CDR2 FVKESK. Losses at the gene ends were 2 bases for V and 3 bases for J; bases not matched to a gene: 5. CDR3 length: 15 residues. The CDR3 DNA is TGTGCCAGCAGCCAATCCGGGACAGGGATCTACGAGCAGTACTTC. It yields the protein CASSQSGTGIYEQYF. Based on the CDR3 plus reference TRBV14 and TRBJ2-7, the full variable domain is EAGVTQFPSHSVIEKGQTVTLRCDPISGHDNLYWYRRVMGKEIKFLLHFVKESKQDESGMPNNRFLAERTGGTYSTLKVQPAELEDSGVYFCASSQSGTGIYEQYFGPGTRLTVT.

This clone has a handful of counts. The chain employs TRBV7-9 and TRBJ2-3; D not certain. The CDR3 sequence is 14 residues long. Germline CDR1 SEHNR, CDR2 FQNEAQ (reference sequence). V lost 3 bases to trimming and J lost 1 base, with 8 bases between them. The CDR3 DNA reads TGTGCCAGCAGCTTTTCAACGGGCACAGATACGCAGTATTTT. Encoded protein: CASSFSTGTDTQYF. The variable domain in full, completed from reference TRBV7-9 and TRBJ2-3, reads DTGVSQNPRHKITKRGQNVTFRCDPISEHNRLYWYRQTLGQGPEFLTYFQNEAQLEKSRLLSDRFSAERPKGSFSTLEIQRTEQGDSAMYLCASSFSTGTDTQYFGPGTRLTVL.

This clone came up a few times. The gene calls are TRBV4-3 and TRBJ2-3; TRBD1 matches at 7 bases. CDR1 and CDR2 from the germline V gene are LGHNA and YSLEER. V lost 3 bases, J lost 2 bases, and 2 bases stayed unmatched. CDR3 size: 14 residues. CDR3 amino acids: CASSQGQNTDTQYF. As DNA, the CDR3 is TGCGCCAGCAGCCAGGGACAGAACACAGATACGCAGTATTTT.

This clone was observed a handful of times. This chain uses TRBV9 with TRBJ2-1, with 9 bases fitting TRBD2. V trimming: 4 bases; J trimming: 4 bases; junction bases outside the gene matches: 9. The length of the CDR3 is 16 residues. In germline, CDR1 is SGDLS, CDR2 YYNGEE. The CDR3 here is CASSRKTSGPYNEQFF. In DNA form, the CDR3 reads TGTGCCAGCAGCCGTAAGACTAGCGGACCTTACAATGAGCAGTTCTTC.

This clone showed up just a few times. The gene calls are TRBV7-9 and TRBJ2-7; possibly TRBD2 for D (6 bases). V shed 0 bases and J shed 1 base, with 10 bases lying between them. Germline V gene data show CDR1 as SEHNR and CDR2 as FQNEAQ (reference sequence). The CDR3 has 15 amino acids. The CDR3 sequence: CASSLAVGLSYEQYF. CDR3 bases: TGTGCCAGCAGCTTAGCGGTGGGACTTTCCTACGAGCAGTACTTC.

This clone was counted between two and nine times. This sequence joins TRBV6-1 and TRBJ2-7, with D unresolved. This CDR3 is built from 14 residues. The ends were cut back, 0 bases at V and 6 bases at J, with 12 bases in the middle. Looked up from germline, CDR1 is MNHNS and CDR2 is SASEGT. The CDR3 spells CASSEASRRSEQYF. CDR3 nucleotides: TGTGCCAGCAGTGAAGCGAGTCGCCGAAGCGAGCAGTACTTC.

The V call is TRBV18, the J call TRBJ2-7, with unresolved D. The CDR3 has 15 amino acids. The ends were cut back, 2 bases at V and 6 bases at J, with 17 bases in the middle. Germline CDR1 is KGHSH and CDR2 is LQKENI. The CDR3 DNA reads TGTGCCAGCTCACCAGATGGCAACAACCTGGCCGAGCAGTACTTC. Protein: CASSPDGNNLAEQYF.

This clone appeared a few times. The rearrangement joins TRBV7-9 to TRBJ1-5, with TRBD1 matching 7 bases. Trimming cost V 1 base and J 5 bases; bases outside gene matches: 8. Germline-derived CDR1 and CDR2 are SEHNR and FQNEAQ (reference sequence). The CDR3 sequence is 16 residues long. The CDR3 region has the DNA TGTGCCAGCAGCTTAGAAACGACAGGGAAGCATCAGCCCCAGCATTTT. It translates to CASSLETTGKHQPQHF.

This clone showed up just a few times. This chain joins TRBV6-5 and TRBJ2-7; 7 nucleotides agree with TRBD2. The CDR3 covers 14 residues. Germline V lookup: CDR1 MNHEY, CDR2 SVGAGI. V lost 5 bases, J lost 0 bases, and 4 bases stayed unmatched. CDR3 loop: CASSAPGGSYEQYF. As DNA, the CDR3 is TGTGCCAGCAGTGCACCGGGGGGCTCCTACGAGCAGTACTTC.

V gene TRBV7-9 combines with J gene TRBJ2-1; D unresolved. The length of the CDR3 is 12 residues. The germline V gene has CDR1 SEHNR and CDR2 FQNEAQ (reference sequence). V gave up 2 bases and J gave up 10 bases, with 9 bases separating them. The CDR3 sequence is CASSLTNGEQFF. For the CDR3, the DNA is TGTGCCAGCAGCTTAACTAACGGGGAGCAGTTCTTC.

This clone was seen more than once but under ten times. This chain joins TRBV7-2 and TRBJ2-3, with 10 positions matching TRBD2. The V gene end was trimmed by 1 base and the J gene end by 6 bases; junction bases not matched to a gene: 4. This CDR3 comprises 15 residues. Germline V gene sequence: CDR1 SGHTA, CDR2 FQGNSA. The CDR3 region is CASSLGGSGRDTQYF. The DNA for the CDR3 is TGTGCCAGCAGCTTAGGGGGTAGCGGGAGGGATACGCAGTATTTT.

This chain links TRBV28 with TRBJ2-1; 9 bases line up with TRBD2. The germline CDR1 and CDR2 sequences are MDHEN and SYDVKM. After removal of 3 bases from V and 0 bases from J, the junction contained 6 bases not matched to a gene. This CDR3 contains 17 residues. CDR3 in DNA: TGTGCCAGCAGTTTCGTCGAGACTAGCGGCTCCTACAATGAGCAGTTCTTC. This gives the protein CASSFVETSGSYNEQFF.

This chain uses TRBV28 with TRBJ2-7; 7 bases are a match to TRBD2. Germline V CDR1 and CDR2: MDHEN, SYDVKM. The length of the CDR3 is 16 residues. J gave up 7 bases and V 5 bases, and 17 bases lay outside the gene matches. The CDR3 DNA reads as TGTGCCAGCAGTCCTATCCGGGGACCGGGACTACTAGAGCAGTACTTC. Its protein is CASSPIRGPGLLEQYF.

The rearrangement joins TRBV28 to TRBJ2-6, with D possibly TRBD1 on 6 matching bases. Germline CDR1 MDHEN, CDR2 SYDVKM. Trimming removed 2 bases from V and 0 bases from J, with 8 bases in between. The length of the CDR3 is 16 residues. CDR3 sequence (DNA): TGTGCCAGCAGTTTAGGGGGCAGCTCTGGGGCCAACGTCCTGACTTTC. Translation: CASSLGGSSGANVLTF.

This clone was seen many times. The chain couples TRBV29-1 to TRBJ2-7, with TRBD1 matching over 9 bases. Unmatched junction bases numbered 7, after V lost 6 bases and J lost 4 bases. Looked up from germline, CDR1 is SQVTM and CDR2 is ANQGSEA. The CDR3 contains 13 residues. CDR3: CSVGPGTGYEQYF. DNA of the CDR3: TGCAGCGTCGGACCCGGGACAGGGTACGAGCAGTACTTC.